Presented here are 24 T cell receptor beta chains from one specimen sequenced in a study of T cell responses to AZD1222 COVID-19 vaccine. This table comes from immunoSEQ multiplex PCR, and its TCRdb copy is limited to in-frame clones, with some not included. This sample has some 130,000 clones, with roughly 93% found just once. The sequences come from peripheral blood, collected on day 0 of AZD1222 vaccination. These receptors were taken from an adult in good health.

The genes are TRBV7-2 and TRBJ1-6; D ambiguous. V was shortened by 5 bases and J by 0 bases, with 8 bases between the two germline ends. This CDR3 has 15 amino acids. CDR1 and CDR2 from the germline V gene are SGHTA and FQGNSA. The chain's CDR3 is CASSPLSSYNSPLHF. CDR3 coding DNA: TGTGCCAGCAGCCCGCTGAGCTCCTATAATTCACCCCTCCACTTT.

The CDR3 DNA reads TGCAGCGTTACCGCCTACCCCGGCTACACCTTC. This codes for CSVTAYPGYTF. This chain joins TRBV29-1 and TRBJ1-2; no reliable D call. The CDR3 is 11 amino acids. Per germline, CDR1 SQVTM and CDR2 ANQGSEA. V lost 5 bases and J 8 bases, leaving 12 bases between the germline ends.

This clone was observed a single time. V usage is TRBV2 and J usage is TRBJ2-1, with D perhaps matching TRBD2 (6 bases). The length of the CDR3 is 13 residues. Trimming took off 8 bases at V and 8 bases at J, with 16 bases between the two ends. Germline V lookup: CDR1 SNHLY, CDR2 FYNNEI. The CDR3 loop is CASGTGVGDEQFF. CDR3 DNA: TGTGCCAGCGGTACGGGAGTAGGCGATGAGCAGTTCTTC.

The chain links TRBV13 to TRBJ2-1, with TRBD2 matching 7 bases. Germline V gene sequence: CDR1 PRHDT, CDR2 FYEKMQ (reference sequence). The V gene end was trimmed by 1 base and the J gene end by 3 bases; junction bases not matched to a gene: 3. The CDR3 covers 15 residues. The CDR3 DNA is TGTGCCAGCAGCTTAGATGGCGGGGGCTACAATGAGCAGTTCTTC. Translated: CASSLDGGGYNEQFF.

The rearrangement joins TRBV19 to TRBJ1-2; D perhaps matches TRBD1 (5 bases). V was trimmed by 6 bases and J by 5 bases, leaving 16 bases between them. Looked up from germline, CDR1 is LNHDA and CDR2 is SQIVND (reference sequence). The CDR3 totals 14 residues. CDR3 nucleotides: TGTGCCAGTAGCTCCGGACAAGATTTTTATGGCTACACCTTC. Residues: CASSSGQDFYGYTF.

Written as DNA, the CDR3 is TGCGCCAGCAGCGCCAACACGGGGAATGAAAAACTGTTTTTT. Protein sequence: CASSANTGNEKLFF. This sequence joins TRBV5-1 and TRBJ1-4; D gene ambiguous. This CDR3 has 14 amino acids. V was cut by 4 bases and J by 5 bases, with 12 bases left in between. CDR1 and CDR2 (germline): SGHRS, YFSETQ.

CDR3 in DNA: TGTGCCAGCAGACAGGGGGCGGGCACCGGGGAGCTGTTTTTT. Protein sequence: CASRQGAGTGELFF. The rearrangement links TRBV2 to TRBJ2-2, with TRBD1 matching 9 bases. This CDR3 contains 14 residues. Losses at the gene ends were 6 bases for V and 4 bases for J; bases not matched to a gene: 3. Germline V lookup: CDR1 SNHLY, CDR2 FYNNEI.

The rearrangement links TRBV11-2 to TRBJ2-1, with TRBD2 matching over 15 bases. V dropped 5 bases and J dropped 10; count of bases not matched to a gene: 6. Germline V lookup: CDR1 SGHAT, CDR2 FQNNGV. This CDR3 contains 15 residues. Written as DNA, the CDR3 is TGTGCCAGCAGCCCCTGGACTAGCGGGAGGGCCGAGCAGTTCTTC. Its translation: CASSPWTSGRAEQFF.

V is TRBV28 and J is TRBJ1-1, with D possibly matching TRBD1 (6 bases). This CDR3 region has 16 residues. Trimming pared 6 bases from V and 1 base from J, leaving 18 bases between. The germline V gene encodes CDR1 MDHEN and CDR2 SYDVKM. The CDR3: CASSRGNRAGNTEAFF. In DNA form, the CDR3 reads TGTGCCAGCAGCCGCGGGAACAGGGCCGGGAACACTGAAGCTTTCTTT. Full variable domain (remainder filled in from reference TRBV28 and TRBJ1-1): DVKVTQSSRYLVKRTGEKVFLECVQDMDHENMFWYRQDPGLGLRLIYFSYDVKMKEKGDIPEGYSVSREKKERFSLILESASTNQTSMYLCASSRGNRAGNTEAFFGQGTRLTVV.

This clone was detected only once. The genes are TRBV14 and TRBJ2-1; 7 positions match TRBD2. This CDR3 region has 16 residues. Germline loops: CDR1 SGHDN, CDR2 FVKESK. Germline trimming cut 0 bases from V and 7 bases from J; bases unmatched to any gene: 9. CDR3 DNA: TGTGCCAGCAGCCAAGAGCGGCGGGAGAGTAGGAATGAGCAGTTCTTC. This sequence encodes CASSQERRESRNEQFF.

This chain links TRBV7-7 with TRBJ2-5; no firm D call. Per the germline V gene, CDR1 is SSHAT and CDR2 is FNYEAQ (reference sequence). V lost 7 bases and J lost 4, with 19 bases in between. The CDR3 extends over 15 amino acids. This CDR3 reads CASTLSQSVGETQYF. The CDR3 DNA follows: TGTGCCAGCACCCTTAGCCAGAGTGTTGGAGAGACCCAGTACTTC.

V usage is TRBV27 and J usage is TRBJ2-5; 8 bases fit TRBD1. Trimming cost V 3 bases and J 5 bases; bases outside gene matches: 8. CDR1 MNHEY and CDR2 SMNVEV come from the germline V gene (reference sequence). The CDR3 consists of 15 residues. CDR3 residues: CASSFRGLNRETQYF. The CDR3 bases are TGTGCCAGCAGTTTCAGGGGGCTGAACAGGGAGACCCAGTACTTC.

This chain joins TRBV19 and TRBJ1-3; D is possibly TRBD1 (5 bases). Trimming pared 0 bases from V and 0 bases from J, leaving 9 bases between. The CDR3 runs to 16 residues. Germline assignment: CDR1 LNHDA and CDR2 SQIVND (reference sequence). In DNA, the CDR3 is TGTGCCAGTAGTATAGACGGAGGGGACTCTGGAAACACCATATATTTT. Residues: CASSIDGGDSGNTIYF.

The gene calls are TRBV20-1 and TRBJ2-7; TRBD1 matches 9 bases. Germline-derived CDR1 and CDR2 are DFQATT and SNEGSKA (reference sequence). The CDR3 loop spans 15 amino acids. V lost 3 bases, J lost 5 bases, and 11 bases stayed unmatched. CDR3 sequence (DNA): TGCAGTGCTAGTGGGACAGGGTCTTTTTTTGACGAGCAGTACTTC. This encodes CSASGTGSFFDEQYF.

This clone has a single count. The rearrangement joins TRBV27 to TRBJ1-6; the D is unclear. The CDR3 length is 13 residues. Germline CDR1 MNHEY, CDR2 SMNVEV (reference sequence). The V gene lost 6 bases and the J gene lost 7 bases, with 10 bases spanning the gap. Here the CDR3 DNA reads TGTGCCAGCAGCTCCCACAGAAATTCACCCCTCCACTTT. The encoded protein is CASSSHRNSPLHF.

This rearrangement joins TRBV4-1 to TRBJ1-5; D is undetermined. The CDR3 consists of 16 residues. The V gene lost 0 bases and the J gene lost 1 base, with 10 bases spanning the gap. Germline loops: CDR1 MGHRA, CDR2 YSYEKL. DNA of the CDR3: TGCGCCAGCAGCCAAGACGTGGGGTTAAGCAATCAGCCCCAGCATTTT. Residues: CASSQDVGLSNQPQHF.

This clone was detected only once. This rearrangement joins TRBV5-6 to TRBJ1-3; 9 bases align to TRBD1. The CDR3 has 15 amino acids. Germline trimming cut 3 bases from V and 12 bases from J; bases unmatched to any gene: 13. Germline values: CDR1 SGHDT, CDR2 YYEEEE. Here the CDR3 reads CASSSRTGDRLDIYF. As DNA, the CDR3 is TGTGCCAGCAGCTCCAGGACAGGGGATCGTTTAGACATATATTTT.

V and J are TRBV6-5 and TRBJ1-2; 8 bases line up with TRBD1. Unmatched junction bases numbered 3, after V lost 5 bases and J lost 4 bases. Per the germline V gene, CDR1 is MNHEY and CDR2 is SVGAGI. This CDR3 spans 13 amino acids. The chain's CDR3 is CASSRQGSYGYTF. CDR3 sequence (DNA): TGTGCCAGCAGTAGACAGGGGTCCTATGGCTACACCTTC.

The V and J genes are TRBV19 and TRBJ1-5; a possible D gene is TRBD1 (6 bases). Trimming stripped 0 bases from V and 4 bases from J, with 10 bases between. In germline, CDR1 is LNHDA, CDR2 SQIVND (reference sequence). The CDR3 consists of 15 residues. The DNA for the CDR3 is TGTGCCAGTAGTATAGATCGAAGGGGGAATCAGCCCCAGCATTTT. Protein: CASSIDRRGNQPQHF.

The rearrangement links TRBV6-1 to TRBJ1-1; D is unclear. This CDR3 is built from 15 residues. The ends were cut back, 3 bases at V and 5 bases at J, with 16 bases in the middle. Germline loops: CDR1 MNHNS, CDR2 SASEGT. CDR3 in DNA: TGTGCCAGCAGTGAGAGGGCCCCCGCGGGGACTGAAGCTTTCTTT. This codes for CASSERAPAGTEAFF.

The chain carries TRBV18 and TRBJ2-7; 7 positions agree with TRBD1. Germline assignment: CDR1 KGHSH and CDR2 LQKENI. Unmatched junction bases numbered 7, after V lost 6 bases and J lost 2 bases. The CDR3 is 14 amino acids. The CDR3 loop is CASSPAQGTYEQYF. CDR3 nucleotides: TGTGCCAGCTCCCCAGCACAGGGGACCTACGAGCAGTACTTC.

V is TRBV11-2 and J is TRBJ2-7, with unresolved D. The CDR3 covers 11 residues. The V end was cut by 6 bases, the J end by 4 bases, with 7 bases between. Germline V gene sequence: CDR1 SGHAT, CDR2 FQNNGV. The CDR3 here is CASRSLYEQYF. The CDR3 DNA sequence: TGTGCCAGCAGGTCCCTTTACGAGCAGTACTTC.

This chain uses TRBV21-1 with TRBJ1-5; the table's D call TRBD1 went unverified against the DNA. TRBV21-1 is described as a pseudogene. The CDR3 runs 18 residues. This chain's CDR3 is CASSTTLSWRQGVQPQHF. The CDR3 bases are TGTGCCAGCAGCACCACATTGTCTTGGAGACAGGGGGTCCAGCCCCAGCATTTT.

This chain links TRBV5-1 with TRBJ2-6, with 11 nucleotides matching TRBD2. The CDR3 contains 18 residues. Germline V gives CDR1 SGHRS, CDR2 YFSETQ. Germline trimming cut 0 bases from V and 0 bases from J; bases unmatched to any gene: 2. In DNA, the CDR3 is TGCGCCAGCAGCTTGGCGGGACTAGCGGTCTCTGGGGCCAACGTCCTGACTTTC. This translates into CASSLAGLAVSGANVLTF.